A selection of T cell receptor beta chains follows, all from one sample in a study of T cell responses to AZD1222 COVID-19 vaccine. The repertoire was sequenced with immunoSEQ multiplex PCR; TCRdb's copy has only in-frame clones and lacks some. Among 50,000 to 70,000 clones, 86% were seen once, and the ten largest hold 6.9%. Here the sequenced sample was peripheral blood, taken 28 days after the second AZD1222 dose. The origin of the receptors is an adult who received the AZD1222 COVID-19 vaccine. Both conserved end residues are part of each CDR3. The order of the fields is CDR3 length, J gene, D gene, clone size, V gene, CDR3 protein, CDR3 DNA. D genes are given only for firm matches. Not all rows give a size; the values are once, few, many and, for expanded clones, a class.

len: 15; j_gene: TRBJ2-3; d_gene: TRBD2; abundance: -; v_gene: TRBV4-3; CDR3aa: CASSVSSGDMDTQYF; CDR3nt: TGCGCCAGCAGCGTAAGCAGCGGGGATATGGATACGCAGTATTTT
len: 15; j_gene: TRBJ2-2; d_gene: -; abundance: few; v_gene: TRBV7-2; CDR3aa: CASSPQGRGAGELFF; CDR3nt: TGTGCCAGCAGCCCCCAGGGGAGGGGGGCCGGGGAGCTGTTTTTT
len: 18; j_gene: TRBJ2-2; d_gene: -; abundance: -; v_gene: TRBV7-9; CDR3aa: CASSGRGTVAPWTGELFF; CDR3nt: TGTGCCAGCAGCGGGCGCGGGACAGTCGCCCCGTGGACCGGGGAGCTGTTTTTT
len: 12; j_gene: TRBJ1-6; d_gene: -; abundance: -; v_gene: TRBV10-1; CDR3aa: CASSDGGSPLHF; CDR3nt: TGCGCCAGCAGTGATGGGGGTTCACCCCTCCACTTT
len: 13; j_gene: TRBJ1-5; d_gene: -; abundance: -; v_gene: TRBV6-5; CDR3aa: CASRPPLNQPQHF; CDR3nt: TGTGCCAGCAGGCCCCCCCTCAATCAGCCCCAGCATTTT
len: 14; j_gene: TRBJ1-1; d_gene: -; abundance: few; v_gene: TRBV19; CDR3aa: CASSIAVLSWGAFF; CDR3nt: TGTGCCAGTAGTATTGCTGTCCTAAGCTGGGGCGCTTTCTTT
len: 13; j_gene: TRBJ1-5; d_gene: -; abundance: -; v_gene: TRBV6-5; CDR3aa: CASSYVRNQPQHF; CDR3nt: TGTGCCAGCAGTTACGTCCGCAATCAGCCCCAGCATTTT
len: 13; j_gene: TRBJ2-7; d_gene: TRBD1; abundance: -; v_gene: TRBV2; CDR3aa: CASSTGQGYEQYF; CDR3nt: TGTGCCAGCAGTACGGGACAGGGCTACGAGCAGTACTTC
len: 16; j_gene: TRBJ2-6; d_gene: -; abundance: -; v_gene: TRBV6-1; CDR3aa: CASSAGGFPGANVLTF; CDR3nt: TGTGCCAGCAGTGCCGGGGGCTTTCCTGGGGCCAACGTCCTGACTTTC
len: 14; j_gene: TRBJ2-5; d_gene: -; abundance: -; v_gene: TRBV19; CDR3aa: CASSIVEGEETQYF; CDR3nt: TGTGCCAGTAGTATAGTCGAGGGGGAAGAGACCCAGTACTTC
len: 13; j_gene: TRBJ1-2; d_gene: -; abundance: -; v_gene: TRBV7-2; CDR3aa: CASRKQGGRGYTF; CDR3nt: TGTGCCAGCAGAAAACAGGGAGGTAGGGGCTACACCTTC
len: 14; j_gene: TRBJ1-2; d_gene: TRBD1; abundance: -; v_gene: TRBV27; CDR3aa: CASVEGQGARGYTF; CDR3nt: TGTGCCAGCGTGGAGGGACAGGGGGCGAGAGGCTACACCTTC
len: 15; j_gene: TRBJ2-3; d_gene: -; abundance: -; v_gene: TRBV24-1; CDR3aa: CATSDGGRMPDTQYF; CDR3nt: TGTGCCACCAGTGACGGGGGGCGCATGCCAGATACGCAGTATTTT
len: 13; j_gene: TRBJ2-2; d_gene: -; abundance: -; v_gene: TRBV7-9; CDR3aa: CASSDPDTGELFF; CDR3nt: TGTGCCAGCAGTGACCCCGACACCGGGGAGCTGTTTTTT
len: 14; j_gene: TRBJ1-2; d_gene: -; abundance: -; v_gene: TRBV19; CDR3aa: CASSIIEMSYGYTF; CDR3nt: TGTGCCAGTAGTATCATCGAGATGTCCTATGGCTACACCTTC
len: 15; j_gene: TRBJ1-3; d_gene: TRBD1; abundance: -; v_gene: TRBV10-2; CDR3aa: CATYGQGASGNTIYF; CDR3nt: TGCGCCACCTACGGTCAGGGGGCTTCTGGAAACACCATATATTTT
len: 14; j_gene: TRBJ2-1; d_gene: -; abundance: few; v_gene: TRBV9; CDR3aa: CASSVGPGANEQFF; CDR3nt: TGTGCCAGCAGCGTAGGTCCAGGGGCGAATGAGCAGTTCTTC
len: 13; j_gene: TRBJ2-5; d_gene: -; abundance: -; v_gene: TRBV2; CDR3aa: CASSVNREETQYF; CDR3nt: TGTGCCAGCAGTGTGAACAGAGAAGAGACCCAGTACTTC
len: 13; j_gene: TRBJ1-2; d_gene: TRBD1; abundance: -; v_gene: TRBV19; CDR3aa: CASRAGGNYGYTF; CDR3nt: TGTGCCAGCCGTGCAGGGGGAAACTATGGCTACACCTTC
len: 14; j_gene: TRBJ1-2; d_gene: TRBD1; abundance: -; v_gene: TRBV19; CDR3aa: CASTLQGARSGYTF; CDR3nt: TGTGCCAGTACCTTACAGGGGGCGCGATCTGGCTACACCTTC
len: 17; j_gene: TRBJ2-1; d_gene: TRBD2; abundance: -; v_gene: TRBV6-2/TRBV6-3; CDR3aa: CASSYSGRAQSYNEQFF; CDR3nt: TGTGCCAGCAGTTATAGCGGGAGGGCCCAATCCTACAATGAGCAGTTCTTC
len: 15; j_gene: TRBJ2-2; d_gene: TRBD2; abundance: -; v_gene: TRBV7-8; CDR3aa: CASSAPSGNTGELFF; CDR3nt: TGTGCCAGCAGCGCCCCTAGCGGTAACACCGGGGAGCTGTTTTTT
len: 13; j_gene: TRBJ1-1; d_gene: -; abundance: -; v_gene: TRBV6-4; CDR3aa: CASRQMSNTEAFF; CDR3nt: TGTGCCAGCCGGCAGATGTCGAACACTGAAGCTTTCTTT
len: 15; j_gene: TRBJ1-2; d_gene: -; abundance: -; v_gene: TRBV4-2; CDR3aa: CASSQEDVGRHGYTF; CDR3nt: TGTGCCAGCAGCCAAGAAGACGTTGGACGGCATGGCTACACCTTC
len: 14; j_gene: TRBJ1-5; d_gene: -; abundance: -; v_gene: TRBV7-2; CDR3aa: CASSSQGGLEPQHF; CDR3nt: TGTGCCAGCAGCTCACAGGGAGGTCTGGAGCCCCAGCATTTT
len: 15; j_gene: TRBJ2-7; d_gene: TRBD1; abundance: -; v_gene: TRBV5-1; CDR3aa: CASSPGTGSSYEQYF; CDR3nt: TGCGCCAGCAGCCCCGGGACAGGGAGCTCCTACGAGCAGTACTTC
len: 12; j_gene: TRBJ1-4; d_gene: -; abundance: -; v_gene: TRBV6-5; CDR3aa: CASITANEKLFF; CDR3nt: TGTGCCAGCATTACGGCTAATGAAAAACTGTTTTTT
len: 15; j_gene: TRBJ1-6; d_gene: -; abundance: -; v_gene: TRBV3-1/TRBV3-2; CDR3aa: CASSPLAGENSPLHF; CDR3nt: TGTGCCAGCAGCCCCCTAGCCGGGGAGAATTCACCCCTCCACTTT
len: 16; j_gene: TRBJ1-5; d_gene: -; abundance: -; v_gene: TRBV18; CDR3aa: CASSPPVRAGNQPQHF; CDR3nt: TGTGCCAGCTCACCACCGGTCCGGGCTGGCAATCAGCCCCAGCATTTT
len: 15; j_gene: TRBJ1-5; d_gene: -; abundance: -; v_gene: TRBV24-1; CDR3aa: CATSGSGLSNQPQHF; CDR3nt: TGTGCCACCAGTGGTAGCGGGCTTAGCAATCAGCCCCAGCATTTT
len: 15; j_gene: TRBJ2-1; d_gene: TRBD2; abundance: -; v_gene: TRBV5-1; CDR3aa: CASSVTSGAYNEQFF; CDR3nt: TGCGCCAGCAGCGTCACTAGCGGAGCCTACAATGAGCAGTTCTTC
len: 14; j_gene: TRBJ1-4; d_gene: TRBD1; abundance: -; v_gene: TRBV6-5; CDR3aa: CASSYGDRGEKLFF; CDR3nt: TGTGCCAGCAGTTACGGGGACAGGGGTGAAAAACTGTTTTTT
len: 15; j_gene: TRBJ2-5; d_gene: -; abundance: -; v_gene: TRBV6-5; CDR3aa: CASSSSGVSRETQYF; CDR3nt: TGTGCCAGCAGTTCCTCAGGGGTGTCCCGGGAGACCCAGTACTTC
len: 11; j_gene: TRBJ2-3; d_gene: -; abundance: -; v_gene: TRBV13; CDR3aa: CASSRTDTQYF; CDR3nt: TGTGCCAGCAGCCGCACAGATACGCAGTATTTT
len: 19; j_gene: TRBJ2-1; d_gene: -; abundance: -; v_gene: TRBV7-6; CDR3aa: CASSLVVRGSSSSYNEQFF; CDR3nt: TGTGCCAGCAGCTTAGTAGTGCGAGGGTCTTCTAGCTCCTACAATGAGCAGTTCTTC
len: 14; j_gene: TRBJ2-7; d_gene: TRBD1; abundance: -; v_gene: TRBV18; CDR3aa: CASSPETGAYEQYF; CDR3nt: TGTGCCAGCTCACCGGAGACAGGGGCCTACGAGCAGTACTTC
len: 11; j_gene: TRBJ1-2; d_gene: -; abundance: -; v_gene: TRBV11-2; CDR3aa: CASSPQRGYTF; CDR3nt: TGTGCCAGCAGCCCCCAGAGGGGCTACACCTTC
len: 15; j_gene: TRBJ1-1; d_gene: -; abundance: -; v_gene: TRBV6-5; CDR3aa: CASSYLPKGNTEAFF; CDR3nt: TGTGCCAGCAGTTACCTCCCTAAGGGGAACACTGAAGCTTTCTTT
len: 15; j_gene: TRBJ2-7; d_gene: -; abundance: -; v_gene: TRBV5-1; CDR3aa: CASSGDGPRSYEQYF; CDR3nt: TGCGCCAGCAGCGGGGACGGACCCAGGTCCTACGAGCAGTACTTC
len: 15; j_gene: TRBJ1-2; d_gene: -; abundance: -; v_gene: TRBV7-9; CDR3aa: CASSPPGSAQYGYTF; CDR3nt: TGTGCCAGCAGCCCGCCGGGAAGCGCACAATATGGCTACACCTTC
len: 12; j_gene: TRBJ1-2; d_gene: -; abundance: -; v_gene: TRBV2; CDR3aa: CASTGPNYGYTF; CDR3nt: TGTGCCAGCACGGGCCCCAACTATGGCTACACCTTC
len: 16; j_gene: TRBJ2-1; d_gene: TRBD2; abundance: -; v_gene: TRBV3-1/TRBV3-2; CDR3aa: CASSPRASSGRGEQFF; CDR3nt: TGTGCCAGCAGCCCTCGTGCGTCTAGCGGGAGGGGTGAGCAGTTCTTC
len: 16; j_gene: TRBJ2-3; d_gene: TRBD2; abundance: -; v_gene: TRBV10-3; CDR3aa: CAISDQTSGSYDTQYF; CDR3nt: TGTGCCATCAGTGATCAGACTAGCGGGAGCTACGATACGCAGTATTTT
len: 13; j_gene: TRBJ1-1; d_gene: -; abundance: -; v_gene: TRBV19; CDR3aa: CASSIGRNTEAFF; CDR3nt: TGTGCCAGTAGTATAGGACGGAACACTGAAGCTTTCTTT
len: 14; j_gene: TRBJ1-1; d_gene: -; abundance: -; v_gene: TRBV2; CDR3aa: CASSVDMMNTEAFF; CDR3nt: TGTGCCAGCAGTGTAGACATGATGAACACTGAAGCTTTCTTT
len: 16; j_gene: TRBJ1-1; d_gene: TRBD1; abundance: -; v_gene: TRBV19; CDR3aa: CASIGPRGRVNTEAFF; CDR3nt: TGTGCCAGTATCGGGCCCAGGGGGCGCGTGAACACTGAAGCTTTCTTT
len: 16; j_gene: TRBJ2-1; d_gene: TRBD2; abundance: -; v_gene: TRBV4-3; CDR3aa: CASSQGGGRSYNEQFF; CDR3nt: TGCGCCAGCAGCCAGGGGGGCGGGAGGTCCTACAATGAGCAGTTCTTC
len: 10; j_gene: TRBJ1-5; d_gene: -; abundance: -; v_gene: TRBV2; CDR3aa: CASSDRTQHF; CDR3nt: TGTGCCAGCAGCGACAGAACCCAGCATTTT
len: 13; j_gene: TRBJ1-5; d_gene: -; abundance: -; v_gene: TRBV12-3/TRBV12-4; CDR3aa: CASSPEDRRPQHF; CDR3nt: TGTGCCAGCAGTCCAGAGGACAGAAGGCCCCAGCATTTT
len: 17; j_gene: TRBJ2-3; d_gene: -; abundance: -; v_gene: TRBV6-2/TRBV6-3; CDR3aa: CASSYSGGGEQPDTQYF; CDR3nt: TGTGCCAGCAGTTACTCAGGCGGGGGCGAACAGCCAGATACGCAGTATTTT
len: 15; j_gene: TRBJ1-6; d_gene: TRBD1; abundance: -; v_gene: TRBV30; CDR3aa: CAWSAPGQFNSPLHF; CDR3nt: TGTGCCTGGAGTGCCCCGGGACAGTTCAATTCACCCCTCCACTTT
len: 13; j_gene: TRBJ1-6; d_gene: -; abundance: -; v_gene: TRBV28; CDR3aa: CASRQGWSSPLHF; CDR3nt: TGTGCCAGCAGACAGGGATGGAGTTCACCCCTCCACTTT
len: 12; j_gene: TRBJ2-7; d_gene: -; abundance: -; v_gene: TRBV11-2; CDR3aa: CATMRGTYEQYF; CDR3nt: TGTGCCACCATGCGGGGAACCTACGAGCAGTACTTC
len: 15; j_gene: TRBJ1-2; d_gene: TRBD1; abundance: once; v_gene: TRBV5-4; CDR3aa: CASSVGQGVIYGYTF; CDR3nt: TGTGCCAGCAGCGTGGGACAGGGTGTGATCTATGGCTACACCTTC
len: 13; j_gene: TRBJ2-2; d_gene: -; abundance: -; v_gene: TRBV5-1; CDR3aa: CASSFSDTGELFF; CDR3nt: TGCGCCAGCAGCTTTTCAGACACCGGGGAGCTGTTTTTT
len: 10; j_gene: TRBJ1-3; d_gene: -; abundance: -; v_gene: TRBV6-5; CDR3aa: CATLRDTIYF; CDR3nt: TGTGCCACACTACGGGACACCATATATTTT
len: 17; j_gene: TRBJ2-3; d_gene: TRBD2; abundance: few; v_gene: TRBV25-1; CDR3aa: CASRPPRLAGVPDTQYF; CDR3nt: TGTGCCAGCAGGCCCCCGCGACTAGCGGGAGTGCCAGATACGCAGTATTTT
len: 13; j_gene: TRBJ2-7; d_gene: -; abundance: -; v_gene: TRBV7-2; CDR3aa: CASSLGQNYEQYF; CDR3nt: TGTGCCAGCAGCTTAGGACAGAACTACGAGCAGTACTTC